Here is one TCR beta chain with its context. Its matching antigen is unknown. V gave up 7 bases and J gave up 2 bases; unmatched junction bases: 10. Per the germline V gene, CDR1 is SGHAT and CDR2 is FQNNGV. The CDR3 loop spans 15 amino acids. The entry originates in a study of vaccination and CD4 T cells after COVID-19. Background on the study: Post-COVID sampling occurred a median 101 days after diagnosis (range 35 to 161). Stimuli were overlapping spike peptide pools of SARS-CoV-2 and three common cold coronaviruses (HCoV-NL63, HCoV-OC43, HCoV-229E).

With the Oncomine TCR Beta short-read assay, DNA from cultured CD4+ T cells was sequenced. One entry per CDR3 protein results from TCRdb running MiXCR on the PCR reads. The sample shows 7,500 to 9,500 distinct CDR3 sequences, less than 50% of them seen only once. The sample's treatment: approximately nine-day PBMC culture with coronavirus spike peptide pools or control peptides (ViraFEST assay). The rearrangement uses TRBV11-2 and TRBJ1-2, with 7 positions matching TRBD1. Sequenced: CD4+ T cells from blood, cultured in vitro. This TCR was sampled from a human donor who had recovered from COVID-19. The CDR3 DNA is TGTGCCAGCACCCTAGTGGGGGGACAGAACTATGGCTACACCTTC. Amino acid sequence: CASTLVGGQNYGYTF.